The source of this TCR beta chain is a study of T cell responses to AZD1222 COVID-19 vaccine. The study's findings and limits: Samples come after the peak T cell response, not at day 14. Nearly half of spike-specific TCRs reportedly target unmutated variant regions. Across the whole spike, CD4 TCRs peaked at regions 160-218 and 743-854. Only a handful of AZD1222 recipients tested seropositive at baseline.

The data were produced by immunoSEQ multiplex PCR, yet TCRdb's version contains in-frame clones alone and is incomplete. Counted here are approximately 110,000 clones, 65% to 90% occurring once; the ten biggest clones make up 6.5% to 9.5%. Comments on this clone: As yet, its antigen is unknown.

The receptor comes from an adult in good health. The sample in question was peripheral blood, obtained on day 0 of AZD1222 vaccination.

As DNA, the CDR3 is TGTGCCAGCCTACCAGGGATAAATCAGCCCCAGCATTTT. The encoded protein is CASLPGINQPQHF. The chain couples TRBV21-1 to TRBJ1-5; whether TRBD1, the table's D call, matches the DNA was not checked. TRBV21-1 is labeled a pseudogene. CDR3 length equals 13 residues.